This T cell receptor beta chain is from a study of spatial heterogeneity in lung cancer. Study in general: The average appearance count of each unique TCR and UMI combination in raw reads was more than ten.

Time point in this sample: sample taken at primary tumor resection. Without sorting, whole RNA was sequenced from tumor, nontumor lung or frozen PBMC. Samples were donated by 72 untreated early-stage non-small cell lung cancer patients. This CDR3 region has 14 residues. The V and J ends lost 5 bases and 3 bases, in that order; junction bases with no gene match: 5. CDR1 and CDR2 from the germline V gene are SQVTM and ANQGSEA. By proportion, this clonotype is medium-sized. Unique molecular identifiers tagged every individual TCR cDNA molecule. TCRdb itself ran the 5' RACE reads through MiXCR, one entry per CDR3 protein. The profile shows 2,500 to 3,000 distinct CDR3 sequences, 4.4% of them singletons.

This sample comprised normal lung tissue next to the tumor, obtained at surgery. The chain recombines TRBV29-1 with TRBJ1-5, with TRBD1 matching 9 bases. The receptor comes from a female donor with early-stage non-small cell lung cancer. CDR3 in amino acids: CSVRQGGDNQPQHF. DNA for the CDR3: TGCAGCGTTAGACAGGGGGGGGACAATCAGCCCCAGCATTTT.